This section outlines one T cell receptor (beta chain) sequence together with its context. Its antigen is unidentified. The donors were members of the validation cohort comprising over 100 subjects, separate from the approximately 670-subject first cohort. These data are taken from a study of cytomegalovirus exposure and HLA in healthy donors. Study outcomes and limitations: A few chains linked to CMV were shown in vitro to be specific for CMV antigens. The dataset shows that most TCR sequences were rare, while some public TCRs occurred in many donors.

Sequencing used immunoSEQ multiplex PCR; TCRdb keeps in-frame clones, though not all of them. The sample has tens of thousands of clones; over 85% are singletons. Germline V CDR1 and CDR2: LNHNV, YYDKDF (reference sequence). After removal of 0 bases from V and 8 bases from J, the junction contained 5 bases not matched to a gene. The CDR3 consists of 16 residues. The sequence derives from a woman younger than 45 in good health and CMV-seronegative. The sample comprised PBMCs. The genes are TRBV15 and TRBJ1-6; TRBD1 aligns across 9 bases. The CDR3 DNA follows: TGTGCCACCAGCAGAGAACGGACAGGGGACGATTCACCCCTCCACTTT. It is translated as CATSRERTGDDSPLHF.